This is a list of T cell receptor beta chains from one sample in a study of molecular identifiers for immune sequencing clone quantification. TCRdb re-derived calls from the PCR reads in MiXCR, one entry per CDR3 protein. The table has approximately 500,000 distinct CDR3 sequences, around a fifth seen once. The sample consisted of naive CD8+ T cells from blood, with Jurkat cell RNA spiked in. The receptors shown here come from a human donor in good health. Some libraries in this study had Jurkat cell RNA spiked in. Both conserved end residues are trimmed from each CDR3. The order of the fields is CDR3 protein, V gene, J gene, CDR3 length.

CDR3aa: ASSEAPEAF; v_gene: TRBV2; j_gene: TRBJ1-1; len: 9
CDR3aa: ASSERTGNQPQH; v_gene: TRBV19; j_gene: TRBJ1-5; len: 12
CDR3aa: ASSSLDRGQKDYGYT; v_gene: TRBV19; j_gene: TRBJ1-2; len: 15
CDR3aa: ASSIGAGAIQPQH; v_gene: TRBV19; j_gene: TRBJ1-5; len: 13
CDR3aa: ASSFTGTMRGGETQY; v_gene: TRBV2; j_gene: TRBJ2-5; len: 15
CDR3aa: ASKRGRGNQPQH; v_gene: TRBV28; j_gene: TRBJ1-5; len: 12
CDR3aa: ASSSTGDSYNSPLH; v_gene: TRBV5-4; j_gene: TRBJ1-6; len: 14
CDR3aa: ASSEVSREAEAF; v_gene: TRBV4-3; j_gene: TRBJ1-1; len: 12
CDR3aa: ASMDGTEAF; v_gene: TRBV7-9; j_gene: TRBJ1-1; len: 9
CDR3aa: AWSPGAYNEQF; v_gene: TRBV30; j_gene: TRBJ2-1; len: 11
CDR3aa: ASSFAQPNTEAF; v_gene: TRBV5-1; j_gene: TRBJ1-1; len: 12
CDR3aa: ASKGLAYIYTGPDTQY; v_gene: TRBV6-2/TRBV6-3; j_gene: TRBJ2-3; len: 16
CDR3aa: ASSLQGQGNTGAF; v_gene: TRBV5-3; j_gene: TRBJ1-1; len: 13
CDR3aa: AWGVLGTTGELF; v_gene: TRBV30; j_gene: TRBJ2-2; len: 12
CDR3aa: ASSWGQGATNEKLF; v_gene: TRBV5-1; j_gene: TRBJ1-4; len: 14
CDR3aa: GSGATNAGELF; v_gene: TRBV4-1; j_gene: TRBJ2-2; len: 11
CDR3aa: ASSQLDRAYEQY; v_gene: TRBV7-6; j_gene: TRBJ2-7; len: 12
CDR3aa: ASSQEGQAGGPNDEQY; v_gene: TRBV14; j_gene: TRBJ2-7; len: 16
CDR3aa: ASSPLTGGTDTQY; v_gene: TRBV4-1; j_gene: TRBJ2-3; len: 13
CDR3aa: ASSLGVSNIQY; v_gene: TRBV7-6; j_gene: TRBJ2-4; len: 11